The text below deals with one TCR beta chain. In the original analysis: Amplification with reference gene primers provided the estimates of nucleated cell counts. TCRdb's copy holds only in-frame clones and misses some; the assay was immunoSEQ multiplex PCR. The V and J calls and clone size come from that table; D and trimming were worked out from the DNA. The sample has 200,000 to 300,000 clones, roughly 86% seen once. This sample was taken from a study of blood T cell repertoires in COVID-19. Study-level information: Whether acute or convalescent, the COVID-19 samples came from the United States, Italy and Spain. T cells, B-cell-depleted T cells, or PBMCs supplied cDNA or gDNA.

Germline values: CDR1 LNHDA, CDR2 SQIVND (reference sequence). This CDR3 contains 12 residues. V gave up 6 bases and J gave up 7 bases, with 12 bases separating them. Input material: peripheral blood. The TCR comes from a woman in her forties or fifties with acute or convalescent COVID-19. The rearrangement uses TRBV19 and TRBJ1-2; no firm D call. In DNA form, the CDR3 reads TGTGCCAGTAGGCCCCGTATCGGTGGCTACACCTTC. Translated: CASRPRIGGYTF.